This T cell receptor beta chain is from a study of early T cells in non-severe SARS-CoV-2 infection. From the 5' RACE reads, TCRdb called clonotypes with MiXCR, one entry per CDR3 protein. Among almost 45,000 distinct CDR3 sequences listed, approximately 6% were seen once. Germline loops: CDR1 LGHNA, CDR2 YSLEER. Trimming left V 0 bases short and J 0 bases short, with 15 bases between. This CDR3 comprises 17 residues. This clonotype was counted at least ten times. Sequenced sample: whole blood. The receptor's source is an adult who was a healthcare worker with PCR-confirmed SARS-CoV-2 infection or an uninfected control (not recorded which). The chain links TRBV4-3 to TRBJ2-7, with D perhaps given as TRBD1 or TRBD2 (5 bases each). The CDR3 reads CASSQDRSRDHSYEQYF. CDR3 DNA sequence: TGCGCCAGCAGCCAAGATAGAAGTCGGGACCACTCCTACGAGCAGTACTTC.